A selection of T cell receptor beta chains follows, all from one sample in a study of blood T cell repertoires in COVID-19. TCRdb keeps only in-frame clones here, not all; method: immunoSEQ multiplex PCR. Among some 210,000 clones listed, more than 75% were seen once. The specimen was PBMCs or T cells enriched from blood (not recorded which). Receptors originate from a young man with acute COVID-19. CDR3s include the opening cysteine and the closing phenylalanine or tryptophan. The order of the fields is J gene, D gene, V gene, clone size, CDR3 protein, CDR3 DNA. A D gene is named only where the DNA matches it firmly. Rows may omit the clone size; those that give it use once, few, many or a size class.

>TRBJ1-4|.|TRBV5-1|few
CASSLGQGISRDEKLFF
TGCGCCAGCAGCTTGGGGCAGGGGATCAGCCGGGATGAAAAACTGTTTTTT
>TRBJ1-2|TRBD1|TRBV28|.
CAVSAGGPPSYGYTF
TGTGCCGTTAGCGCAGGGGGCCCCCCAAGCTATGGCTACACCTTC
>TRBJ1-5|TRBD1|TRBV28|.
CASSPTRGNSNQPQHF
TGTGCCAGCAGCCCGACCAGGGGGAATAGCAATCAGCCCCAGCATTTT
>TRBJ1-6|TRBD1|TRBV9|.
CASSPGTGGWGSYNSPLHF
TGTGCCAGCAGTCCTGGGACAGGTGGTTGGGGGTCCTATAATTCACCCCTCCACTTT
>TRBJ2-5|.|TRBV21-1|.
CASSLRGWGSWETQYF
TGTGCCAGCAGCCTCAGGGGCTGGGGGTCTTGGGAGACCCAGTACTTC
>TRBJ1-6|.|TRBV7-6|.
CASSFQGSYNSPLHF
TGTGCCAGCAGTTTTCAGGGTTCCTATAATTCACCCCTCCACTTT
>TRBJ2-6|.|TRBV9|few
CASSVDRRAGANVLTF
TGTGCCAGCAGCGTAGACCGCAGGGCTGGGGCCAACGTCCTGACTTTC
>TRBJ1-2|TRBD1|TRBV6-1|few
CASSPAAGGTYGYTF
TGTGCCAGCAGTCCGGCGGCAGGGGGCACCTATGGCTACACCTTC
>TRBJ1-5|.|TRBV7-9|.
CASSLASQGGPQHF
TGTGCCAGCAGCTTAGCGTCCCAGGGAGGGCCCCAGCATTTT
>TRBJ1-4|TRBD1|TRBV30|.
CAWRRQGTFLEKLFF
TGTGCCTGGAGACGACAGGGGACTTTTTTAGAAAAACTGTTTTTT
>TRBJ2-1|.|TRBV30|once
CAWSARGGEQFF
TGTGCCTGGAGCGCAAGGGGAGGTGAGCAGTTCTTC
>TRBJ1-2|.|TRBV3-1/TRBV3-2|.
CASSQEDKSGYTF
TGTGCCAGCAGCCAAGAGGACAAGAGTGGCTACACCTTC
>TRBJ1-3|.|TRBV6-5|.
CASSTTGSTIYF
TGTGCCAGCAGTACTACAGGGTCTACCATATATTTT
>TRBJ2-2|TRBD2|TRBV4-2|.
CASSQGLAGGELFF
TGTGCCAGCAGCCAAGGACTAGCAGGCGGGGAGCTGTTTTTT
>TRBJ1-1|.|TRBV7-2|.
CASSLAGGKTEAFF
TGTGCCAGCAGCTTAGCCGGGGGTAAGACTGAAGCTTTCTTT
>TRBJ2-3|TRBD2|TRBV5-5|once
CASSFSSGGTDTQYF
TGTGCCAGCAGCTTTTCTAGCGGGGGGACAGATACGCAGTATTTT
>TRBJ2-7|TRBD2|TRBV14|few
CASSSRGGPSYEQYF
TGTGCCAGCAGCTCCCGGGGGGGGCCTTCCTACGAGCAGTACTTC
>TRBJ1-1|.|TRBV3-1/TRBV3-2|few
CASSQEIRRGGAFF
TGTGCCAGCAGCCAAGAAATTCGGAGAGGGGGAGCTTTCTTT
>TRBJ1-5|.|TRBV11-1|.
CASSPGGGNQPQHF
TGTGCCAGCAGCCCCGGGGGTGGCAATCAGCCCCAGCATTTT
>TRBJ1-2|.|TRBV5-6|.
CASSPTGQTNYGYTF
TGTGCCAGCAGCCCGACAGGACAAACTAACTATGGCTACACCTTC
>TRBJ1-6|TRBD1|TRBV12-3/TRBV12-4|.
CASGTDNSPLHF
TGTGCCAGCGGGACAGATAATTCACCCCTCCACTTT
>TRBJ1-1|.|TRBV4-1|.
CASSQIQDPEAFF
TGCGCCAGCAGCCAGATACAGGACCCTGAAGCTTTCTTT
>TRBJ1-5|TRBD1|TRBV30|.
CAWSDPLNDRGDWPQHF
TGTGCCTGGAGTGACCCATTAAATGACAGGGGGGACTGGCCCCAGCATTTT
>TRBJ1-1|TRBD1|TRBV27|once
CASSKTGDLNTEAFF
TGTGCCAGCAGTAAAACAGGGGACCTGAACACTGAAGCTTTCTTT
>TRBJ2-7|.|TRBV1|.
CTSSQDRSSYEQYF
TGCACCAGCAGCCAGGACAGGAGCTCCTACGAGCAGTACTTC
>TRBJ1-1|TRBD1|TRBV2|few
CASSYRTGARTEAFF
TGTGCCAGCAGTTACCGCACAGGGGCGAGGACTGAAGCTTTCTTT
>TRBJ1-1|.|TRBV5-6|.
CASSLGQMNTEAFF
TGTGCCAGCAGCTTGGGACAGATGAACACTGAAGCTTTCTTT
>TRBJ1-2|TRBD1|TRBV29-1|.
CSVDRGRWGYTF
TGCAGCGTCGACAGGGGGCGCTGGGGCTACACCTTC
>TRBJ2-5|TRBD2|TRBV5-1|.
CASSSGLAGGKETQYF
TGCGCCAGCAGCTCAGGACTAGCGGGGGGGAAAGAGACCCAGTACTTC
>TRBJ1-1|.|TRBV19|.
CASSTNRDTEAFF
TGTGCCAGTAGTACGAACCGGGACACTGAAGCTTTCTTT
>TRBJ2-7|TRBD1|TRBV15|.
CATGDSTYEQYF
TGTGCCACCGGGGACAGCACCTACGAGCAGTACTTC
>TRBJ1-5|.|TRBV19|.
CASTGSMGTGPNQPQHF
TGTGCCAGTACCGGATCCATGGGCACAGGCCCAAATCAGCCCCAGCATTTT
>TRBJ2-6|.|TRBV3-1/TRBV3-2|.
CASSQDQRRGMAVSGANVLTF
TGTGCCAGCAGCCAAGATCAGCGCCGGGGAATGGCGGTCTCTGGGGCCAACGTCCTGACTTTC